Presented here are 29 T cell receptor beta chains from one specimen sequenced in a study of T cell responses to AZD1222 COVID-19 vaccine. Some clones are missing from TCRdb's copy, which holds only in-frame ones; the method was immunoSEQ multiplex PCR. The profile shows 150,000 to 200,000 clones, over 75% of them singletons. Material: peripheral blood, obtained on day 0 of AZD1222 vaccination. The origin of the receptors is an adult in good health.

The genes are TRBV24-1 and TRBJ2-3; 10 nucleotides align to TRBD2. Germline values: CDR1 KGHDR, CDR2 SFDVKD. The CDR3 contains 17 residues. Trimming at V came to 4 bases and at J to 2 bases, leaving 8 bases not matched to a gene. The CDR3 loop reads CATSDFLAGGNTDTQYF. In nucleotides, the CDR3 is TGTGCCACCAGTGACTTCTTAGCGGGGGGCAACACAGATACGCAGTATTTT.

CDR3 region: CASSLNLGQGKETQYF. CDR3 bases: TGTGCCAGCTCACTTAACCTAGGACAGGGGAAAGAGACCCAGTACTTC. This chain joins TRBV18 and TRBJ2-5; 9 bases are shared with TRBD1. CDR3 size: 16 residues. V shed 4 bases, J shed 3 bases, and the junction held 9 bases outside the gene matches. The germline V gene has CDR1 KGHSH and CDR2 LQKENI.

The sample holds one count of this clone. Other DNA sequences in this sample translate to the same CDR3. This chain uses TRBV6-5 with TRBJ2-1, with D unresolved. V shed 3 bases and J shed 0 bases, with 6 bases lying between them. The CDR3 has 14 residues. Germline V lookup: CDR1 MNHEY, CDR2 SVGAGI. CDR3: CASSYGDSYNEQFF. In nucleotides, the CDR3 is TGTGCCAGCAGTTATGGGGACTCCTACAATGAGCAGTTCTTC.

This sequence joins TRBV27 and TRBJ1-1; tentatively, D is TRBD1 (5 bases). V shed 0 bases and J shed 4 bases, with 6 bases lying between them. Germline CDR1 reads MNHEY; CDR2 reads SMNVEV (reference sequence). The CDR3 runs to 13 residues. DNA of the CDR3: TGTGCCAGCAGTTTATCGGGGGGCACTGAAGCTTTCTTT. It encodes CASSLSGGTEAFF.

This clone was counted a few times. The J gene is TRBJ2-2, the V gene TRBV7-2; 8 nucleotides line up with TRBD2. With 1 base clipped from V and 5 bases from J, the junction kept 6 bases outside the gene matches. CDR3 length: 16 residues. Germline-derived CDR1 and CDR2 are SGHTA and FQGNSA. The CDR3 region is CASSLVAGRGTGELFF. CDR3 DNA: TGTGCCAGCAGCTTAGTAGCGGGGAGAGGAACCGGGGAGCTGTTTTTT.

About this clone: This CDR3 is also generated by other DNA sequences in the sample. The chain recombines TRBV7-9 with TRBJ1-1; no firm D call. CDR1 and CDR2 (germline): SEHNR, FQNEAQ (reference sequence). V was clipped by 1 base and J by 8 bases, with 8 bases between them. The CDR3 contains 12 residues. CDR3 amino acids: CASSLVATEAFF. The CDR3 DNA reads as TGTGCCAGCAGCTTAGTCGCCACAGAAGCTTTCTTT.

This clone is a singleton in its sample. The chain is built from TRBV4-1 and TRBJ2-5, with TRBD2 identical over 11 bases. This CDR3 contains 19 residues. The germline V gene encodes CDR1 MGHRA and CDR2 YSYEKL. V gave up 3 bases and J gave up 4 bases; unmatched junction bases: 16. DNA for the CDR3: TGCGCCAGCAGCCAGGAGTATATCAGACTAGCGGGGTTTTCAGAGACCCAGTACTTC. This encodes CASSQEYIRLAGFSETQYF.

The count of this clone is one. V is TRBV7-6 and J is TRBJ2-3; no clear D gene. V lost 5 bases to trimming and J lost 6 bases, with 9 bases between them. The CDR3 is made up of 12 amino acids. Germline loops: CDR1 SGHVS, CDR2 FNYEAQ. The CDR3 sequence: CASSQVGDTQYF. CDR3 bases: TGTGCCAGCAGCCAGGTTGGGGATACGCAGTATTTT.

The chain employs TRBV28 and TRBJ2-1; D possibly corresponds to TRBD2 (6 bases). Trimming cost V 5 bases and J 3 bases, with 20 bases left between them. The CDR3 totals 17 residues. The germline gives CDR1 MDHEN, CDR2 SYDVKM. DNA for the CDR3: TGTGCCAGCAGTCCCCTCGTCGGGAGCAAGGGCTACAATGAGCAGTTCTTC. Translated, it gives CASSPLVGSKGYNEQFF.

The rearrangement links TRBV5-1 to TRBJ2-2, with D tentatively TRBD2 (6 bases). The CDR3 runs 14 residues. Trimming pared 3 bases from V and 3 bases from J, leaving 9 bases between. Looked up from germline, CDR1 is SGHRS and CDR2 is YFSETQ. The CDR3: CASSSGEYTGELFF. Written as DNA, the CDR3 is TGCGCCAGCAGCTCGGGAGAGTACACCGGGGAGCTGTTTTTT.

A single count supports this clone. V is TRBV4-1 and J is TRBJ1-4, with D possibly TRBD1 on 5 matching bases. This CDR3 comprises 14 residues. V was trimmed by 0 bases and J by 8 bases, leaving 10 bases between them. Germline V lookup: CDR1 MGHRA, CDR2 YSYEKL. CDR3 in amino acids: CASSQDPGDEKLFF. The CDR3 coding sequence is TGCGCCAGCAGCCAAGATCCGGGGGACGAAAAACTGTTTTTT.

The genes are TRBV12-3 or TRBV12-4 and TRBJ1-1; D is ambiguous. V lost 2 bases, J lost 11 bases, and 15 bases lay in between. The length of the CDR3 is 13 residues. The CDR3 region is CASSLLEATGAFF. CDR3 DNA: TGTGCCAGCAGTTTACTCGAGGCCACGGGGGCTTTCTTT.

This clone was counted a single time. The CDR3 loop is CASSLGQQTYGYTF. CDR3 sequence (DNA): TGTGCCAGCAGCTTGGGACAGCAGACCTATGGCTACACCTTC. The rearrangement links TRBV11-2 to TRBJ1-2, with 7 bases fitting TRBD1. Germline V gene lookup returns CDR1 SGHAT and CDR2 FQNNGV. The length of the CDR3 is 14 residues. V shed 3 bases and J 4 bases; nucleotides not matched to a gene: 5.

The chain employs TRBV29-1 and TRBJ1-5; unclear D gene. V was cut by 5 bases and J by 5 bases, with 16 bases left in between. Germline values: CDR1 SQVTM, CDR2 ANQGSEA. CDR3 length equals 14 residues. CDR3 sequence reads: CSVIAEGGHQPQHF. In DNA form, the CDR3 reads TGCAGCGTTATTGCGGAAGGAGGTCATCAGCCCCAGCATTTT.

The rearrangement joins TRBV9 to TRBJ2-7; D unclear. Germline V CDR1 and CDR2: SGDLS, YYNGEE. The ends were cut back, 0 bases at V and 2 bases at J, with 6 bases in the middle. The CDR3 extends over 13 amino acids. The CDR3 DNA reads as TGTGCCAGCAGCGTAGACACAACCTACGAGCAGTACTTC. Protein: CASSVDTTYEQYF.

The chain couples TRBV28 to TRBJ2-7; perhaps TRBD1 as D (6 bases). Trimming took off 3 bases at V and 3 bases at J, with 15 bases between the two ends. The CDR3 is made up of 15 amino acids. The V gene's germline CDR1 is MDHEN and CDR2 SYDVKM. CDR3 bases: TGTGCCAGCAGTTTTCGGGACAAAAAGCTCTACGAGCAGTACTTC. Its protein product is CASSFRDKKLYEQYF.

The chain couples TRBV19 to TRBJ1-2, with 9 bases lining up with TRBD1. The V gene's germline CDR1 is LNHDA and CDR2 SQIVND (reference sequence). With V trimmed by 6 bases and J by 5 bases, 10 bases remained unmatched. CDR3 size: 15 residues. The CDR3 DNA sequence: TGTGCCAGTAGCACAGGGGGCGTGTCCGGGTATGGCTACACCTTC. It yields the protein CASSTGGVSGYGYTF.

The chain is built from TRBV3-1 (or the pseudogene TRBV3-2) and TRBJ1-2; tentatively, D is TRBD1 (6 bases). The length of the CDR3 is 14 residues. Trimming removed 3 bases from V and 4 bases from J, with 12 bases in between. Germline CDR1 reads LGHDT; CDR2 reads YNNKEL (reference sequence). Here the CDR3 reads CASSHFRGGYGYTF. The CDR3 nucleotides are TGTGCCAGCAGCCATTTCAGGGGTGGCTATGGCTACACCTTC.

The rearrangement uses TRBV7-2 and TRBJ2-3; weak D call: TRBD2 (5 bases). CDR1 and CDR2 from the germline V gene are SGHTA and FQGNSA. CDR3 length equals 15 residues. V lost 4 bases, J lost 3 bases, and 14 bases lay in between. CDR3 region: CASSYLASRTDTQYF. For the CDR3, the DNA is TGTGCCAGCAGCTATCTGGCTAGCCGGACAGATACGCAGTATTTT. Complete variable domain (other parts from reference TRBV7-2 and TRBJ2-3): GAGVSQSPSNKVTEKGKDVELRCDPISGHTALYWYRQSLGQGLEFLIYFQGNSAPDKSGLPSDRFSAERTGGSVSTLTIQRTQQEDSAVYLCASSYLASRTDTQYFGPGTRLTVL.

The V gene is TRBV7-2, the J gene TRBJ1-1, with D possibly TRBD1 on 6 matching bases. Germline V gene sequence: CDR1 SGHTA, CDR2 FQGNSA. V lost 6 bases, J lost 1 base, and 18 bases lay in between. There are 16 residues in the CDR3. The CDR3 DNA sequence: TGTGCCAGCAGTAAAATTTACAGGGAACGGAACACTGAAGCTTTCTTT. It codes for CASSKIYRERNTEAFF.

This clone was seen a single time. The rearrangement joins TRBV6-5 to TRBJ1-3; 7 bases align to TRBD1. Germline lookup yields CDR1 MNHEY and CDR2 SVGAGI. The CDR3 totals 15 residues. Trimming removed 6 bases from V and 0 bases from J; junction bases left unmatched: 5. The CDR3 nucleotides are TGTGCCAGCAGACTATGGACAGGCTCTGGAAACACCATATATTTT. This sequence encodes CASRLWTGSGNTIYF.

The chain has TRBV11-2 and TRBJ2-1; 11 bases line up with TRBD2. The CDR3 runs to 16 residues. From germline, CDR1 is SGHAT and CDR2 FQNNGV. V gave up 4 bases and J gave up 4 bases; unmatched junction bases: 6. CDR3 sequence reads: CASSSLTSGAYNEQFF. In nucleotides, the CDR3 is TGTGCCAGCAGCTCCTTGACTAGCGGGGCGTACAATGAGCAGTTCTTC.

This rearrangement joins TRBV7-3 to TRBJ2-1; D is possibly TRBD1 or TRBD2 (5 bases each). The V gene's germline CDR1 is SGHTA and CDR2 FQGTGA. There are 17 residues in the CDR3. V was shortened by 5 bases and J by 0 bases, with 17 bases between the two germline ends. The CDR3 is CASSPQGGLSSYNEQFF. The CDR3 DNA reads TGTGCCAGCAGCCCCCAGGGCGGGTTGAGCTCCTACAATGAGCAGTTCTTC.

The genes are TRBV6-5 and TRBJ1-4; 8 nucleotides match TRBD1. CDR3 length: 15 residues. The trim removed 0 bases at V and 7 bases at J, leaving 4 bases unmatched. Per the germline V gene, CDR1 is MNHEY and CDR2 is SVGAGI. The CDR3 DNA is TGTGCCAGCAGTTACTCGTCCACAGGGGGTGAAAAACTGTTTTTT. Its translation: CASSYSSTGGEKLFF.

This clone was detected once. CDR3 region: CASSLRTDYNSPLHF. CDR3 in DNA: TGTGCCAGCAGCCTTCGGACAGACTATAATTCACCCCTCCACTTT. The V gene is TRBV7-9, the J gene TRBJ1-6, with D perhaps matching TRBD1 (6 bases). The V end was cut by 5 bases, the J end by 3 bases, with 11 bases between. Per germline, CDR1 SEHNR and CDR2 FQNEAQ (reference sequence). This CDR3 is built from 15 residues.

CDR3 amino acids: CATSRDRSSIYSNQPQHF. The CDR3 region has the DNA TGTGCCACCAGCAGAGATCGGAGTTCGATATATAGCAATCAGCCCCAGCATTTT. The chain links TRBV15 to TRBJ1-5, with D unresolved. Between the trimmed V and J ends, which lost 0 bases and 0 bases, there was a span of 15 bases. Germline V lookup: CDR1 LNHNV, CDR2 YYDKDF (reference sequence). CDR3 length equals 18 residues.

J is TRBJ1-4 and V is TRBV5-1; D gene unclear. V was clipped by 0 bases and J by 4 bases, with 4 bases between them. This CDR3 is built from 13 residues. The germline V gene has CDR1 SGHRS and CDR2 YFSETQ. The CDR3 protein is CASSLDGNEKLFF. The CDR3 DNA is TGCGCCAGCAGCTTGGACGGTAATGAAAAACTGTTTTTT.

V and J are TRBV30 and TRBJ1-2, with D unresolved. Deletions cut 7 bases from V and 5 bases from J, with 14 bases between. CDR1 is GTSNPN, CDR2 SVGIG, per germline (reference sequence). CDR3 length: 12 residues. This chain's CDR3 is CAFGGVKYGYTF. CDR3 in DNA: TGTGCCTTCGGTGGGGTGAAGTATGGCTACACCTTC. The variable domain in full, with the rest retrieved from reference TRBV30 and TRBJ1-2, is SQTIHQWPATLVQPVGSPLSLECTVEGTSNPNLYWYRQAAGRGLQLLFYSVGIGQISSEVPQNLSASRPQDRQFILSSKKLLLSDSGFYLCAFGGVKYGYTFGSGTRLTVV.

The chain has TRBV4-1 and TRBJ2-3; D is possibly TRBD2 (6 bases). CDR1 MGHRA and CDR2 YSYEKL come from the germline V gene. V shed 3 bases and J shed 0 bases, with 19 bases lying between them. CDR3 length: 18 amino acids. For the CDR3, the DNA is TGCGCCAGCAGCCACCGGACCCTTCCGGGGACTAGCACAGATACGCAGTATTTT. It yields the protein CASSHRTLPGTSTDTQYF.